These T cell receptor beta chains were read from a single sample in a study of blood T cell repertoires in COVID-19. Method: immunoSEQ multiplex PCR; TCRdb's copy keeps in-frame clones and lacks some. Here the sample spans around 37,000 clones, around 90% being singletons. The sample was peripheral blood. The receptors stem from a man aged 45-65 years with active or convalescent COVID-19. Both conserved end residues are part of each CDR3. Each record gives: CDR3 DNA, CDR3 protein, D gene, clone size, J gene, V gene. The D gene is left open where the match is weak. Rows give clone size only sometimes, using once, few, many, or a class for an expanded clone.

TGTGCCAGCAGCCAAGATCAGGGAGGAGGCGCCGGGGAGCTGTTTTTT,CASSQDQGGGAGELFF,-,-,TRBJ2-2,TRBV4-2
TGTGCCAGCAGGTGGGCGGGGCATTTCACAGATACGCAGTATTTT,CASRWAGHFTDTQYF,-,-,TRBJ2-3,TRBV7-2
TGTGCCAGCAGCCAAGAAGGGACAGGGTCCGGCTACACCTTC,CASSQEGTGSGYTF,TRBD1,-,TRBJ1-2,TRBV3-1/TRBV3-2
TGCGCCAGCAGCCCGGGGGGCGGTGGCTACACCTTC,CASSPGGGGYTF,-,once,TRBJ1-2,TRBV10-2
TGTGCCAGTAGTACACGGGATGGAATGCGGTTCTTC,CASSTRDGMRFF,-,-,TRBJ2-1,TRBV19
TGTGCCAGCAGCGACCCTAACAGGCCCGGGGAGCTGTTTTTT,CASSDPNRPGELFF,-,-,TRBJ2-2,TRBV11-3
TGTGCCAGCAGACCGATTAGCGGGAGGAGCACAGATACGCAGTATTTT,CASRPISGRSTDTQYF,TRBD2,-,TRBJ2-3,TRBV28
TGTGCCAGTAGTATAGCAGGGTTTTCCACAGATACGCAGTATTTT,CASSIAGFSTDTQYF,-,-,TRBJ2-3,TRBV19
TGTGCCAGCAGCCCCCTCGCCTGGGACACGAGCTCTGGAAACACCATATATTTT,CASSPLAWDTSSGNTIYF,-,-,TRBJ1-3,TRBV3-1/TRBV3-2
TGTGCCACCAGCAAAGAAGAACAGCGCACAGATACGCAGTATTTT,CATSKEEQRTDTQYF,-,-,TRBJ2-3,TRBV15
TGTGCCAGCAGTTACCCTAGCGGGGCCCAGTACTTC,CASSYPSGAQYF,TRBD2,-,TRBJ2-5,TRBV6-2/TRBV6-3
TGTGCCAGCAGCTTGACGGGACTCTACAATGAGCAGTTCTTC,CASSLTGLYNEQFF,-,-,TRBJ2-1,TRBV5-4
TGTGCCAGCACGGGCCGGTGGAAAGGAGGTCGCCCGAAAATTGAAGCTTTCTTT,CASTGRWKGGRPKIEAFF,-,-,TRBJ1-1,TRBV28
TGTGCCAGCTCACCGGCAGGGACTAATGAAAAACTGTTTTTT,CASSPAGTNEKLFF,-,-,TRBJ1-4,TRBV18
TGCGCCAGCAGTGAGTCTGTAGCATGGGAGCAGTACTTC,CASSESVAWEQYF,-,-,TRBJ2-7,TRBV10-2
TGTGCCAGCAGCTTAGGATTCTCAGGGATTAGCAATCAGCCCCAGCATTTT,CASSLGFSGISNQPQHF,-,-,TRBJ1-5,TRBV7-8
TGCGCCAGCAGCGCGGGACAGGGGGTCTACGAGCAGTACTTC,CASSAGQGVYEQYF,TRBD1,-,TRBJ2-7,TRBV4-3
TGTGCCAGCAGTCAGGGGAGGGGAGAGACCCAGTACTTC,CASSQGRGETQYF,-,-,TRBJ2-5,TRBV2
TGTGCCAGCACGGGACTAGCGGGAGGGCCCTTAGGGTACGAGCAGTACTTC,CASTGLAGGPLGYEQYF,TRBD2,few,TRBJ2-7,TRBV11-2
TGTGCCAGCAGCTTAGGTGGGGGGTTGTACGAGCAGTACTTC,CASSLGGGLYEQYF,-,-,TRBJ2-7,TRBV7-9
TGTGCCAGCAGCCGGTTATTCGGGGAGACCCAGTACTTC,CASSRLFGETQYF,-,-,TRBJ2-5,TRBV7-2
TGTGCCAGCAGCCCTCCGGGACAGGGGGAAGTAGGCACAGATACGCAGTATTTT,CASSPPGQGEVGTDTQYF,TRBD1,few,TRBJ2-3,TRBV5-4
TGCGCCAGCAGCCAAGATTGGGGACTAGCGGGAGCCGAACAAGAGACCCAGTACTTC,CASSQDWGLAGAEQETQYF,TRBD2,once,TRBJ2-5,TRBV4-1
TGTGCCAGCAGCTTAGGCGGGGGCTTCCAAGAGACCCAGTACTTC,CASSLGGGFQETQYF,-,-,TRBJ2-5,TRBV7-6
TGCAGTGCAACGGGACATCGCGAGCAGTACTTC,CSATGHREQYF,-,-,TRBJ2-7,TRBV20-1
TGCAGCGTTGAAGAGGACAGCCGATCCCTCTATGGCTACACCTTC,CSVEEDSRSLYGYTF,-,-,TRBJ1-2,TRBV29-1
TGTGCCAGCAGTTTTACGCCGTGGGACAGGAACTACGAGCAGTACTTC,CASSFTPWDRNYEQYF,TRBD1,-,TRBJ2-7,TRBV27
TGTGCCAGCAGCCTAGACAGAGACACTGAAGCTTTCTTT,CASSLDRDTEAFF,-,-,TRBJ1-1,TRBV2
TGTGCCAGCAGCTTAGCGGTGGGCGCGGGAGAGCAGTACTTC,CASSLAVGAGEQYF,-,-,TRBJ2-7,TRBV7-7
TGCGCCAGCAGCAGACTGCCGTTGGAGGCCTACGAGCAGTACTTC,CASSRLPLEAYEQYF,-,-,TRBJ2-7,TRBV4-1
TGTGCCAGCAGCCTACGGACAGGGAGCAATCAGCCCCAGCATTTT,CASSLRTGSNQPQHF,TRBD1,-,TRBJ1-5,TRBV11-2
TGTGCCAGCGGACGACAGGGGACCTACACTGAAGCTTTCTTT,CASGRQGTYTEAFF,TRBD1,-,TRBJ1-1,TRBV28
TGTGCCAGCAGCTTTGCTCGTAGTGATGAAAAACTGTTTTTT,CASSFARSDEKLFF,-,-,TRBJ1-4,TRBV7-2
TGTGCCAGCCCTCCAAAGGGGGCAGTTTATAGCAATCAGCCCCAGCATTTT,CASPPKGAVYSNQPQHF,TRBD1,-,TRBJ1-5,TRBV28
TGTGCCAGCAGTGACAGGGGCGGTTATAATTCACCCCTCCACTTT,CASSDRGGYNSPLHF,-,-,TRBJ1-6,TRBV2
TGTGCCAGCTCACCGCGTGGGCCTAACCAATCTGAAAAACTGTTTTTT,CASSPRGPNQSEKLFF,-,-,TRBJ1-4,TRBV18
TGTGCCAGCAGCTTAGGGACAGGGATTTACAATGAGCAGTTCTTC,CASSLGTGIYNEQFF,TRBD1,-,TRBJ2-1,TRBV7-3
TGTGCCAGTAGTATGGCAGGGGCAATTAATCAGCCCCAGCATTTT,CASSMAGAINQPQHF,-,once,TRBJ1-5,TRBV19
TGTGCCAGCAGCTTTGGTACAGGGCATAATCAGCCCCAGCATTTT,CASSFGTGHNQPQHF,-,few,TRBJ1-5,TRBV7-9
TGTGCCATCAGGGGGGGACAGGGGGCAGAATATGAGCAGTTCTTC,CAIRGGQGAEYEQFF,TRBD1,once,TRBJ2-1,TRBV10-3
TGTGCCAGCAGCCAAGCGAGTCGGGGAATCGCCTATAATTCACCCCTCCACTTT,CASSQASRGIAYNSPLHF,-,-,TRBJ1-6,TRBV4-2
TGTGCCTGGAGTGATCGGCCAGGCAGGCGGGTCTACGAGCAGTACTTC,CAWSDRPGRRVYEQYF,-,-,TRBJ2-7,TRBV30